This T cell receptor beta chain was obtained from a study of T cells in Graves' hyperthyroidism and ophthalmopathy. This clonotype was recorded many times. Trimming stripped 5 bases from V and 4 bases from J, with 14 bases between. This CDR3 spans 14 amino acids. Germline CDR1 reads MNHEY; CDR2 reads SMNVEV (reference sequence). Amplified TCR beta CDR3 regions derived from RNA transcripts. During a first-round RT-PCR of the TCR CDR3, the HTBI primer set was used. One entry per CDR3 protein, called by TCRdb with MiXCR from the multiplex PCR reads. The sample includes more than 40,000 distinct CDR3 sequences, about half of them seen just once. It was considered stable Graves' hyperthyroidism when ophthalmopathy did not progress within 18 months.

This sequence originates from a woman aged 45-65 years with Graves' hyperthyroidism. Sequencing used peripheral blood or thyroid tissue (not recorded which). The chain uses TRBV27 and TRBJ2-5; D possibly corresponds to TRBD2 (5 bases). The CDR3: CASSPRRARETQYF. The CDR3 DNA reads TGTGCCAGCAGTCCTCGGCGGGCCCGAGAGACCCAGTACTTC.